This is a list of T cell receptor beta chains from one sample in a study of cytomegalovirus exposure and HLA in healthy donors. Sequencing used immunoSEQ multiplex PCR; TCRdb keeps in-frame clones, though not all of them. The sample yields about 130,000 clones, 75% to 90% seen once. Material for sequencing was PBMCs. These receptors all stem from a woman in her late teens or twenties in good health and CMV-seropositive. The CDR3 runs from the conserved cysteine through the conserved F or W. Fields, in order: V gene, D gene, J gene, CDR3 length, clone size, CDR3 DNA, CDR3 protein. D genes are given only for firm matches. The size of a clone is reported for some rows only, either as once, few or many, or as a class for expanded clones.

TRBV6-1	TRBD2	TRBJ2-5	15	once	TGTGCCAGCAGTTTTGGACTAGCGGGGGAAGAGACCCAGTACTTC	CASSFGLAGEETQYF
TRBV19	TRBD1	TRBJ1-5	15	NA	TGTGCCAGTAGCCAGGACAGGCCACTCAATCAGCCCCAGCATTTT	CASSQDRPLNQPQHF
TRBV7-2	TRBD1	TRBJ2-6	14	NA	TGTGCCAGCAGCGTTCTTGGACAGGGGGACGTCCTGACTTTC	CASSVLGQGDVLTF
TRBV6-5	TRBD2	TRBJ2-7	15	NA	TGTGCCAGCACCATTAGCGGGGGGTCGCACTACGAGCAGTACTTC	CASTISGGSHYEQYF
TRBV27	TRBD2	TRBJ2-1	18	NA	TGTGCCAGCAGTCCGGGACTAGCGGGGGAAAGCTCCTACAATGAGCAGTTCTTC	CASSPGLAGESSYNEQFF
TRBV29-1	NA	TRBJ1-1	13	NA	TGCAGCGTTGCGGGCCAGCGGGTTACTGAAGCTTTCTTT	CSVAGQRVTEAFF
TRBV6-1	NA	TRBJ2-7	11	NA	TGTGCCAGCAGTGAAGTGGGGGGGCAGTACTTC	CASSEVGGQYF
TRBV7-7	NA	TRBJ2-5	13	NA	TGTGCTAGCAGCTCGGACTTCGAAGAGACCCAGTACTTC	CASSSDFEETQYF
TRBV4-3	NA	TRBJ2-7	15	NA	TGCGCCAGCAGCCAAGATCTGCACTCTGCCTACGAGCAGTACTTC	CASSQDLHSAYEQYF
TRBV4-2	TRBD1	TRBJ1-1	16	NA	TGTGCCAGCAGCCTGACAGGGGGCGGTATGAACACTGAAGCTTTCTTT	CASSLTGGGMNTEAFF
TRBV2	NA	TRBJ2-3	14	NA	TGTGCCAGCAGTCTAGAGCGGTCCACAGATACGCAGTATTTT	CASSLERSTDTQYF
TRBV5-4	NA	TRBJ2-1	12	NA	TGTGCCAGCAGCTCCCTATGGAATGAGCAGTTCTTC	CASSSLWNEQFF
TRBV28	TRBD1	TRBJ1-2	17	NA	TGTGCCAGCAGTCTAATCCCAGGAGGGACAGATTACTATGGCTACACCTTC	CASSLIPGGTDYYGYTF
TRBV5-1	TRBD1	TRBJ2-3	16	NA	TGCGCCAGCAGTCAAGCGACAGGGGGCGACACAGATACGCAGTATTTT	CASSQATGGDTDTQYF
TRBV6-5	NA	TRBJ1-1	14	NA	TGTGCCAGCAGTCTCCGGCCGGGGTACACTGAAGCTTTCTTT	CASSLRPGYTEAFF
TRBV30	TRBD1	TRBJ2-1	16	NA	TGTGCCTGGACGAGTGAAACCGGGACAGGAATCTATGAGCAGTTCTTC	CAWTSETGTGIYEQFF
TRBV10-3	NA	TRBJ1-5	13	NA	TGTGCCACCCTACGGGGGTTAAATCAGCCCCAGCATTTT	CATLRGLNQPQHF
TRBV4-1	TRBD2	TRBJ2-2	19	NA	TGCGCCAGCAGCCAAGACCCTCGGCTAGCGGGGGCTAACACCGGGGAGCTGTTTTTT	CASSQDPRLAGANTGELFF
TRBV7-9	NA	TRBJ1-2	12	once	TGTGCCAGCAGCTTACAGGCTGGCGGCTACACCTTC	CASSLQAGGYTF
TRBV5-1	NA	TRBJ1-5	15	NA	TGCGCCAGCAGCTTGAACGCAGGGGTCAATCAGCCCCAGCATTTT	CASSLNAGVNQPQHF
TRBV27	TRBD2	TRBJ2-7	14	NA	TGTGCCAGCAGTTTAGGGGGGGGAACCTACGAGCAGTACTTC	CASSLGGGTYEQYF
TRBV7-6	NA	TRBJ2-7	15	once	TGTGCCAGCAGCTCGAAGTATTCAGGGGACTACGAGCAGTACTTC	CASSSKYSGDYEQYF
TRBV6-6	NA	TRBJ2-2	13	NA	TGTGCCAGTCTCAAAGGGGTGCCCGGGGAGCTGTTTTTT	CASLKGVPGELFF
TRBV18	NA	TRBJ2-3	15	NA	TGTGCCAGCTCACCACGGGGGGACGACGCAGATACGCAGTATTTT	CASSPRGDDADTQYF
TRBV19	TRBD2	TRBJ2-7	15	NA	TGTGCCAGTAGTATAGATCTAGCGGCTTCGCGCGAGCAGTACTTC	CASSIDLAASREQYF
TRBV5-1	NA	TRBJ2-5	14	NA	TGCGCCAGCACCCCGACCCCGGGTGGGGAGACCCAGTACTTC	CASTPTPGGETQYF
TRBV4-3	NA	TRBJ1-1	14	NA	TGCGCCAGCAGCCAAGTTAGACACAACACTGAAGCTTTCTTT	CASSQVRHNTEAFF
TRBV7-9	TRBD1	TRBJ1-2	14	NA	TGTGCCAGCAGCTTAACAGGGGGCAACTATGGCTACACCTTC	CASSLTGGNYGYTF
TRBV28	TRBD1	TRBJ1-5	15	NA	TGTGCCAGCAGTCCAAGGGGGCGAGGCAATCAGCCCCAGCATTTT	CASSPRGRGNQPQHF
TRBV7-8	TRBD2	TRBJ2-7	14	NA	TGTGCCAGCAGCTTGCTAGCGGGGGGGCACGAGCAGTACTTC	CASSLLAGGHEQYF
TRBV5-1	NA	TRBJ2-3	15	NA	TGCGCCAGCAGCTCGCAGGGGATGGGCCCAGATACGCAGTATTTT	CASSSQGMGPDTQYF
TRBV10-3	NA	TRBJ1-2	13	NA	TGTGCCATCAGTGAGTCGTCGGTGGATGGCTACACCTTC	CAISESSVDGYTF
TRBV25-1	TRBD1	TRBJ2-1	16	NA	TGTGCCAGCAAGATATACCGGGACAGGGCCATCAATGAGCAGTTCTTC	CASKIYRDRAINEQFF